Listed below are T cell receptor beta chains from one sample, sequenced in a study of blood T cell repertoires in COVID-19. Assay used: immunoSEQ multiplex PCR; TCRdb lists only in-frame clones, some missing. The sample carries fewer than 40,000 clones, roughly 90% recorded once. Specimen: peripheral blood. The source of these receptors is a human donor in a cohort sampled during active COVID-19. CDR3s leave out the opening cysteine and the closing phenylalanine or tryptophan. Each record gives: V gene, D gene, CDR3 length, CDR3 protein. The D gene is left open where the match is weak.

TRBV11-2 | TRBD1 | 13 | ASTAKGTGNTEAF
TRBV5-6 | NA | 14 | ASSLDTGSSYNEQF
TRBV12-3/TRBV12-4 | TRBD1 | 11 | ASSRDRNYGYT
TRBV6-2/TRBV6-3 | NA | 13 | ASSYSYRESTEAF
TRBV2 | NA | 13 | ASSARGGATGELF
TRBV5-1 | TRBD2 | 10 | ASSLSGGEQY
TRBV10-3 | TRBD2 | 14 | AISDPRTSGSQTQY
TRBV21-1 | NA | 15 | ASSNDLAGGPTGELF
TRBV30 | NA | 12 | AWSPGTGGFGYT
TRBV11-2 | NA | 12 | ASSIAAGTSGAN
TRBV5-1 | NA | 13 | ASSPERASTDTQY
TRBV7-6 | NA | 11 | ASSLTDLDGYT
TRBV4-2 | TRBD1 | 14 | ASSQDRGTVNYGYT
TRBV6-5 | TRBD2 | 13 | ASSHTSGYTGELF
TRBV7-6 | TRBD2 | 14 | ASSSGGGELYNEQF
TRBV12-3/TRBV12-4 | TRBD1 | 11 | ASRDRGTDGYT
TRBV7-8 | TRBD1 | 12 | ASSFGDRVAEAF